This T cell receptor (beta chain) is drawn from a study of patients and donors after allogeneic stem cell transplantation. MiXCR, applied by TCRdb to the RT-PCR reads, yields one record per CDR3 protein. The sample includes over 350,000 distinct CDR3 sequences, approximately 16% of them seen just once. There are a few counts of this clonotype. The sample comprised blood, either unsorted or a sorted T cell fraction (not recorded which). This sequence was found in a human donor who was either an allogeneic HSCT recipient or a stem cell or donor lymphocyte infusion donor (not recorded which). It is not recorded whose cells these are; they may come from a transplant donor.

The CDR3 DNA reads as TGCAGCGTTGCCGAGGGGACCACTGAAGCTTTCTTT. It specifies CSVAEGTTEAFF. The gene calls are TRBV29-1 and TRBJ1-1, with D perhaps matching TRBD1 (5 bases). Between the trimmed V and J ends, which lost 4 bases and 4 bases, there was a span of 10 bases. The CDR3 loop spans 12 amino acids. The germline V gene encodes CDR1 SQVTM and CDR2 ANQGSEA.